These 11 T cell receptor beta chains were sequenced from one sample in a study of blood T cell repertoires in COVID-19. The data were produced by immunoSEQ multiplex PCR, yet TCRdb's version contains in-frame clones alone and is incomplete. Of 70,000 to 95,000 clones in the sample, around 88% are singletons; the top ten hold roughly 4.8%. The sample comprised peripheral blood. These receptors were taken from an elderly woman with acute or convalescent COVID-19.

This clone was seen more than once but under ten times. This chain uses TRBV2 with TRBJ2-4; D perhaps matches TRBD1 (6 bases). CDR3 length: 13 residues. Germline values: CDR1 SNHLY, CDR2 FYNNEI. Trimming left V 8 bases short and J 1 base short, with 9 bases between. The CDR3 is CASHGGAKNIQYF. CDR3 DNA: TGTGCCAGCCATGGGGGCGCCAAAAACATTCAGTACTTC.

The CDR3 here is CASSFRQEILSGANVLTF. CDR3 nucleotide sequence: TGTGCCAGCAGTTTCCGACAGGAAATTCTCTCTGGGGCCAACGTCCTGACTTTC. The chain recombines TRBV27 with TRBJ2-6; D is perhaps TRBD1 (6 bases). The CDR3 totals 18 residues. The germline V gene encodes CDR1 MNHEY and CDR2 SMNVEV (reference sequence). V gave up 3 bases and J gave up 0 bases, with 15 bases separating them. Drawing the rest from reference TRBV27 and TRBJ2-6, the complete variable domain is EAQVTQNPRYLITVTGKKLTVTCSQNMNHEYMSWYRQDPGLGLRQIYYSMNVEVTDKGDVPEGYKVSRKEKRNFPLILESPSPNQTSLYFCASSFRQEILSGANVLTFGAGSRLTVL.

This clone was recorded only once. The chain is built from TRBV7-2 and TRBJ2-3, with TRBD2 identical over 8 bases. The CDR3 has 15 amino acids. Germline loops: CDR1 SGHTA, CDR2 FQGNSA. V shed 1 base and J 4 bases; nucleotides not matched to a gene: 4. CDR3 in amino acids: CASSLDGGASDTQYF. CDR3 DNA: TGTGCCAGCAGCTTAGACGGGGGGGCGTCAGATACGCAGTATTTT.

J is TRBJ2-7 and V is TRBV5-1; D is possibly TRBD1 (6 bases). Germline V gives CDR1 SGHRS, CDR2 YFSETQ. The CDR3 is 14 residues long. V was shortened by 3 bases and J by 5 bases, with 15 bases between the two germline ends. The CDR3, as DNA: TGCGCCAGCAGCTCACAGGGTCCTCCGGACGAGCAGTACTTC. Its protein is CASSSQGPPDEQYF.

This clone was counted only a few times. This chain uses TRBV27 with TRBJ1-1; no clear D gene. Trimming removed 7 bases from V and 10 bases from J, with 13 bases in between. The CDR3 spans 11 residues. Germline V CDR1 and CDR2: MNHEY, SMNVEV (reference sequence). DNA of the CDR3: TGTGCCAGCATGGAGGGCATCAGAGCTTTCTTT. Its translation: CASMEGIRAFF.

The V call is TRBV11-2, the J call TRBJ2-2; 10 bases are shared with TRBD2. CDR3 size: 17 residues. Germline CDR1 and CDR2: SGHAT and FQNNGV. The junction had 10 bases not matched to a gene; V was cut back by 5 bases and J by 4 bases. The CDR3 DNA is TGTGCCAGCAGCCCCCAGACTAGCGGGTGGGGCACCGGGGAGCTGTTTTTT. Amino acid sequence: CASSPQTSGWGTGELFF.

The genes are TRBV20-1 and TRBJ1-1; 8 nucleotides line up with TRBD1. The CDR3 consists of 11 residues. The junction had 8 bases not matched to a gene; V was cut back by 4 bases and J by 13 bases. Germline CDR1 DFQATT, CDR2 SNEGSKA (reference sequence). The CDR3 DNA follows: TGCAGTGCTATCGACAGGGGAGGCCGTTTCTTT. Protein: CSAIDRGGRFF.

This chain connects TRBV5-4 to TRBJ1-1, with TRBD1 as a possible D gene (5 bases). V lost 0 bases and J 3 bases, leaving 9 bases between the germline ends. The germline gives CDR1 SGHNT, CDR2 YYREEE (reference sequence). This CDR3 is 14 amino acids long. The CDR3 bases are TGTGCCAGCAGCTTGGCTGGAGGGGACACTGAAGCTTTCTTT. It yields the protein CASSLAGGDTEAFF.

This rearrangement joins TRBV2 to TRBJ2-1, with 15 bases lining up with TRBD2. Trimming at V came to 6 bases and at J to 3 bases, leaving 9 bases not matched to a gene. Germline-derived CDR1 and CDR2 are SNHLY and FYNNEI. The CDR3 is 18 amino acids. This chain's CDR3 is CASRGRTSGGAIYNEQFF. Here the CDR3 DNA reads TGTGCCAGCAGAGGTAGGACTAGCGGGGGGGCGATCTACAATGAGCAGTTCTTC.

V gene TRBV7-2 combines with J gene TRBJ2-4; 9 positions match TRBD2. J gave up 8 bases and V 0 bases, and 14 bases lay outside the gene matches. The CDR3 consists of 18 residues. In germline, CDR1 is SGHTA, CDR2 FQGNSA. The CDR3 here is CASSLAPWGGGALDIQYF. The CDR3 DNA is TGTGCCAGCAGCTTAGCCCCTTGGGGCGGGGGGGCCCTGGACATTCAGTACTTC.

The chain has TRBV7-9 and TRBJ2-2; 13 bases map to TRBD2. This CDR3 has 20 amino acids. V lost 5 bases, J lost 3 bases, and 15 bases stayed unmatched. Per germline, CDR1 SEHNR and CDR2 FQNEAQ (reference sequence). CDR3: CASSIRGTSGIGWYTGELFF. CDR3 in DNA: TGTGCCAGCAGCATACGTGGGACTAGCGGGATTGGGTGGTACACCGGGGAGCTGTTTTTT.